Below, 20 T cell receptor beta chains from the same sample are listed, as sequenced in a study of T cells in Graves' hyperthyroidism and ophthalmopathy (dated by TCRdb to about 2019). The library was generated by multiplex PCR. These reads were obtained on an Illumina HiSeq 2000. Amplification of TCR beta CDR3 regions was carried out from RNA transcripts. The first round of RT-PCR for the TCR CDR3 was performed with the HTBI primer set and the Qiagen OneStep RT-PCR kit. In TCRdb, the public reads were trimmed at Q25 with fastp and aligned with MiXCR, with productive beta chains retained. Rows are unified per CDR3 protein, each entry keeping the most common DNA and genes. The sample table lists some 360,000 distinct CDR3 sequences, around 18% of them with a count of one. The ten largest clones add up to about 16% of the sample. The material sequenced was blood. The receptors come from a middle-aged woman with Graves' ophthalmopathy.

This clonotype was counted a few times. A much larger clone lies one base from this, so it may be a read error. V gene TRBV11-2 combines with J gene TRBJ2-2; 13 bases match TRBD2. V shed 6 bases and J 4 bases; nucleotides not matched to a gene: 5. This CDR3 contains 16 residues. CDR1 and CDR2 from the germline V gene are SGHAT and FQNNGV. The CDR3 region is CASRKLAGGFTGELFF. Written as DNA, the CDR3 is TGTGCCAGCAGGAAACTAGCGGGAGGGTTCACCGGGGAGCTGTTTTTT.

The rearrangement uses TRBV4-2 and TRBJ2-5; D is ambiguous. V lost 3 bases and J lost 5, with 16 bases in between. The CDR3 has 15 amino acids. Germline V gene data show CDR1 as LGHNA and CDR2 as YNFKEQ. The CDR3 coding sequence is TGTGCCAGCAGCCAGCTCCTACGGGTTGGGGAGACCCAGTACTTC. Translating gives CASSQLLRVGETQYF.

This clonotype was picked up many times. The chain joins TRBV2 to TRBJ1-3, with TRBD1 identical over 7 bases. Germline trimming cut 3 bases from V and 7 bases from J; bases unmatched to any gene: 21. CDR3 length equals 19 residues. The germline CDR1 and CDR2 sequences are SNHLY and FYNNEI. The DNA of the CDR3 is TGTGCCAGCAGTGACGTTCGGGACAGAAGTAGTTCCAACGGGAACACCATATATTTT. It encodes CASSDVRDRSSSNGNTIYF.

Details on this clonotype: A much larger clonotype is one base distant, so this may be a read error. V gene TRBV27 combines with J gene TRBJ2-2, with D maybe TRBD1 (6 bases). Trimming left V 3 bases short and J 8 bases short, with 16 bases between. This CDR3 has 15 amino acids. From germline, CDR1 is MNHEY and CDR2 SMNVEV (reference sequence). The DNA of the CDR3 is TGTGCCAGCAGTTTCACAACAGGGTCAGGTGGGGAGCTGTTTTTT. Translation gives CASSFTTGSGGELFF.

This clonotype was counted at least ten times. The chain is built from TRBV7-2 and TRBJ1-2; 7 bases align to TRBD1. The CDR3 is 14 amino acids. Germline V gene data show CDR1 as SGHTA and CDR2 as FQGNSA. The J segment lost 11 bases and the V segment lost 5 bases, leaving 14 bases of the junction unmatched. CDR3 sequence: CASSPGMDRRRYTF. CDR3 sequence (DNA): TGTGCCAGCAGCCCAGGCATGGACAGGAGAAGGTACACCTTC.

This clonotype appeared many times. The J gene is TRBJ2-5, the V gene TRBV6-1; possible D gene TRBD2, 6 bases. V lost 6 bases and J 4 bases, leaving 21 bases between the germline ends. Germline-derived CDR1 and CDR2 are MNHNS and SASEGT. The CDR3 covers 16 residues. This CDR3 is CASSPDGLLRGETQYF. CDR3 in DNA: TGTGCCAGCAGCCCAGACGGGTTATTGCGGGGAGAGACCCAGTACTTC.

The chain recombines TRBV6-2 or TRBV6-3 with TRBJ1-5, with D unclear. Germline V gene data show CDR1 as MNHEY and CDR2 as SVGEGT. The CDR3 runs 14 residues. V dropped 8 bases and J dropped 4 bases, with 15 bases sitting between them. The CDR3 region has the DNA TGTGCCAGCCGTAGCAGCGTTCTGAATCAGCCCCAGCATTTT. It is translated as CASRSSVLNQPQHF.

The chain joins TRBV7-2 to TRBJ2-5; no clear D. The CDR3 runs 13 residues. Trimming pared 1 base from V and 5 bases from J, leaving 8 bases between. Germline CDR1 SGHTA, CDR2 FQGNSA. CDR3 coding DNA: TGTGCCAGCAGCTTAGGGGTTTTGGAGACCCAGTACTTC. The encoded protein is CASSLGVLETQYF. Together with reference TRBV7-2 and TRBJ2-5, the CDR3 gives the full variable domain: GAGVSQSPSNKVTEKGKDVELRCDPISGHTALYWYRQSLGQGLEFLIYFQGNSAPDKSGLPSDRFSAERTGGSVSTLTIQRTQQEDSAVYLCASSLGVLETQYFGPGTRLLVL.

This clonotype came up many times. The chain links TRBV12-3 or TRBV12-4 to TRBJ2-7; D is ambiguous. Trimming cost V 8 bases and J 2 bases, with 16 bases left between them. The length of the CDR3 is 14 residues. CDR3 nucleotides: TGTGCCAGCGGCCGTTCAGACTTGCCCTACGAGCAGTACTTC. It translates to CASGRSDLPYEQYF.

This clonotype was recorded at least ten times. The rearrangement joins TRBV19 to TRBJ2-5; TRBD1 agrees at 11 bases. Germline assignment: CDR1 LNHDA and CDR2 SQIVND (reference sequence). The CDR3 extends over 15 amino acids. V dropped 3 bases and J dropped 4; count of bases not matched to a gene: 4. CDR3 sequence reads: CASSISGQGAETQYF. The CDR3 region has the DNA TGTGCCAGTAGTATTTCTGGACAGGGGGCAGAGACCCAGTACTTC.

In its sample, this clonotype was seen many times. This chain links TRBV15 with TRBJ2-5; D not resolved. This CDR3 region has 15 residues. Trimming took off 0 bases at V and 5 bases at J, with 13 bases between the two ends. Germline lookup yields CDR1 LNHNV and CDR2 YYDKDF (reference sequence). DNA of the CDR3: TGTGCCACCAGCAGAGATCAAGGCGTGGATGAGACCCAGTACTTC. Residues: CATSRDQGVDETQYF.

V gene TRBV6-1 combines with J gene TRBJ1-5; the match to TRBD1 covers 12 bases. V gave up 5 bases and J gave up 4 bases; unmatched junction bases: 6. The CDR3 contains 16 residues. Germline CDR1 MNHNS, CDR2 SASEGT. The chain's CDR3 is CASSTPGQGANQPQHF. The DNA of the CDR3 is TGTGCCAGCAGTACCCCGGGACAGGGGGCGAATCAGCCCCAGCATTTT.

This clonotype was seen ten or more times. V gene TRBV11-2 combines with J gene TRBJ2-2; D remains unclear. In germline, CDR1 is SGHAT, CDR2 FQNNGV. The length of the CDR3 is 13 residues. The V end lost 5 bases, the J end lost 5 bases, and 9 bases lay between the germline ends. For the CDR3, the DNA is TGTGCCAGCAGCCTCATAGGGACCGGGGAGCTGTTTTTT. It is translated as CASSLIGTGELFF.

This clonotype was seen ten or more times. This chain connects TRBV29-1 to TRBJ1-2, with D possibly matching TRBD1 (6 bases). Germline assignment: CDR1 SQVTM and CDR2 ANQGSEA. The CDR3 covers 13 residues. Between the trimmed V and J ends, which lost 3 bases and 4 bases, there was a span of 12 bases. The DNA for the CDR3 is TGCAGCGTTGACCAACAGGGTACCTATGGCTACACCTTC. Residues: CSVDQQGTYGYTF.

Here the CDR3 reads CASRRSGTSTDTQYF. The CDR3 DNA is TGCGCCAGCAGACGTAGCGGGACGAGCACAGATACGCAGTATTTT. The rearrangement uses TRBV5-1 and TRBJ2-3, with 8 bases aligning to TRBD2. Trimming took 5 bases from V and 0 from J; bases not matched to a gene: 5. CDR1 is SGHRS, CDR2 YFSETQ, per germline. The CDR3 is 15 residues long.

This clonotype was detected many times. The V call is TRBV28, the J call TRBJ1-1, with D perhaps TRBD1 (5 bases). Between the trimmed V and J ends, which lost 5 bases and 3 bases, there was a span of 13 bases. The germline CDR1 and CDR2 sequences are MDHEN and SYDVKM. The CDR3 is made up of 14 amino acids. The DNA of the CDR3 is TGTGCCAGCAGTACGCAAGGGACCCACACTGAAGCTTTCTTT. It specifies CASSTQGTHTEAFF. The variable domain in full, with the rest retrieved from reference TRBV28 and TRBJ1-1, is DVKVTQSSRYLVKRTGEKVFLECVQDMDHENMFWYRQDPGLGLRLIYFSYDVKMKEKGDIPEGYSVSREKKERFSLILESASTNQTSMYLCASSTQGTHTEAFFGQGTRLTVV.

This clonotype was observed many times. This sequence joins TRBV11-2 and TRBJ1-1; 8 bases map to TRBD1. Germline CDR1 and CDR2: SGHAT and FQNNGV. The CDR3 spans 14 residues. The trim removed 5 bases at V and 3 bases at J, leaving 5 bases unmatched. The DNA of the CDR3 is TGTGCCAGCAGCCCTAGGACAGGGTACACTGAAGCTTTCTTT. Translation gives CASSPRTGYTEAFF.

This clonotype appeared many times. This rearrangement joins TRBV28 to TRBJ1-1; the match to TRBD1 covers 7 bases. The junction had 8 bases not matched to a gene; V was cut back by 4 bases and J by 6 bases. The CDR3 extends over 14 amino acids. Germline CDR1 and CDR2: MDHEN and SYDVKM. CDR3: CASSSPTGVPEAFF. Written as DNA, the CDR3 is TGTGCCAGCAGTTCACCTACAGGGGTCCCTGAAGCTTTCTTT. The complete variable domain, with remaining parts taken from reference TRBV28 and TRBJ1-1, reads DVKVTQSSRYLVKRTGEKVFLECVQDMDHENMFWYRQDPGLGLRLIYFSYDVKMKEKGDIPEGYSVSREKKERFSLILESASTNQTSMYLCASSSPTGVPEAFFGQGTRLTVV.

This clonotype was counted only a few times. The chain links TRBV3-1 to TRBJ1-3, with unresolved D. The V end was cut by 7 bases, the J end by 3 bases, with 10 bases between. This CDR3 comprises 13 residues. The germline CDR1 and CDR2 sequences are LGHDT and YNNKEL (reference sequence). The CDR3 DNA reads TGTGCCAGCAACAACCAATATGGAAACACCATATATTTT. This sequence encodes CASNNQYGNTIYF.

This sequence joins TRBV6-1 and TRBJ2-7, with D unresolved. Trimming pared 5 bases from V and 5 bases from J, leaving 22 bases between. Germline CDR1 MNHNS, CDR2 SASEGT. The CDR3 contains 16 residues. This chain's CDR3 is CASSPSVARPLNEQYF. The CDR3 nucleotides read TGTGCCAGCAGTCCCTCCGTGGCTAGACCGCTCAACGAGCAGTACTTC.